Following are 26 T cell receptor beta chains from one sample sequenced in a study of cytomegalovirus exposure and HLA in healthy donors. It was with 60 Vbeta and 13 Jbeta primers that the PCR ran. TCRdb's copy holds only in-frame clones and misses some; the assay was immunoSEQ multiplex PCR. The top ten clones hold 2% to 2.5% of a sample with roughly 110,000 clones, roughly 80% of them seen once. The sample comprised PBMCs. Source of these receptors: a man aged 30 to 45 in good health and CMV-seronegative.

The chain employs TRBV28 and TRBJ1-5; no reliable D call. The CDR3 is made up of 13 amino acids. Germline values: CDR1 MDHEN, CDR2 SYDVKM. Trimming stripped 5 bases from V and 8 bases from J, with 13 bases between. CDR3 nucleotides: TGTGCCAGCAGTCCAGGTCCCGTTGAGCCCCAGCATTTT. Protein product: CASSPGPVEPQHF.

The DNA for the CDR3 is TGTGCCAGCATCCAGCCCGGGGGCTCCTATAATTCACCCCTCCACTTT. It is translated as CASIQPGGSYNSPLHF. This chain joins TRBV7-9 and TRBJ1-6, with D perhaps TRBD1 (5 bases). The CDR3 extends over 16 amino acids. Per germline, CDR1 SEHNR and CDR2 FQNEAQ (reference sequence). Trimming cost V 7 bases and J 0 bases, with 13 bases left between them.

The chain has TRBV7-2 and TRBJ2-3; 7 nucleotides match TRBD2. The V gene end was trimmed by 5 bases and the J gene end by 0 bases; junction bases not matched to a gene: 5. The CDR3 has 15 residues. CDR1 is SGHTA, CDR2 FQGNSA, per germline. DNA for the CDR3: TGTGCCAGCAGCCGCAGCGGGACTAGCACAGATACGCAGTATTTT. This codes for CASSRSGTSTDTQYF.

The rearrangement joins TRBV6-1 to TRBJ2-1; a weak D match, TRBD2 (6 bases). Germline V gene lookup returns CDR1 MNHNS and CDR2 SASEGT. Trimming took off 1 base at V and 4 bases at J, with 11 bases between the two ends. The CDR3 has 15 amino acids. The CDR3 coding sequence is TGTGCCAGCAGTGAAGGTGCTAGCGCTTACAATGAGCAGTTCTTC. Residues: CASSEGASAYNEQFF.

This chain links TRBV4-2 with TRBJ1-1, with TRBD1 matching over 9 bases. Trimming took 3 bases from V and 6 from J; bases not matched to a gene: 8. Germline CDR1 and CDR2: LGHNA and YNFKEQ. CDR3 length: 15 amino acids. CDR3 DNA sequence: TGTGCCAGCAGCCAGGTAACAGGGGGCGCGGCTGAAGCTTTCTTT. This translates into CASSQVTGGAAEAFF.

The rearrangement joins TRBV18 to TRBJ1-5; D not certain. Germline CDR1 KGHSH, CDR2 LQKENI. The V end lost 6 bases, the J end lost 5 bases, and 14 bases lay between the germline ends. The CDR3 has 14 residues. CDR3: CASSRGGGHQPQHF. CDR3 DNA: TGTGCCAGCTCTCGCGGTGGCGGCCATCAGCCCCAGCATTTT. The full variable domain, completed using reference TRBV18 and TRBJ1-5, is NAGVMQNPRHLVRRRGQEARLRCSPMKGHSHVYWYRQLPEEGLKFMVYLQKENIIDESGMPKERFSAEFPKEGPSILRIQQVVRGDSAAYFCASSRGGGHQPQHFGDGTRLSIL.

This clone was seen just once. The J gene is TRBJ2-3, the V gene TRBV15; 11 bases fit TRBD2. Germline V gene data show CDR1 as LNHNV and CDR2 as YYDKDF (reference sequence). V lost 8 bases, J lost 1 base, and 5 bases stayed unmatched. CDR3 length equals 15 residues. As DNA, the CDR3 is TGTGCCACCTTAGCGGGGGGGGCGCGCACAGATACGCAGTATTTT. Its protein product is CATLAGGARTDTQYF.

Turning to this clone: The missing conserved phenylalanine or tryptophan at the end of this CDR3 makes a read error likely. The chain is built from TRBV30 and TRBJ1-2; 7 positions agree with TRBD1. The V segment lost 0 bases and the J segment 5 bases; nucleotides outside the gene matches: 3. Germline values: CDR1 GTSNPN, CDR2 SVGIG (reference sequence). This CDR3 spans 13 amino acids. The CDR3 protein is CAWSVAGGYGYTV. The CDR3 DNA reads TGTGCCTGGAGTGTGGCAGGGGGATATGGCTACACCGTC.

This sequence joins TRBV11-3 and TRBJ2-1; 7 positions agree with TRBD1. Germline CDR1 SGHNT, CDR2 YENEEA. The CDR3 length is 15 residues. Losses at the gene ends were 5 bases for V and 6 bases for J; bases not matched to a gene: 10. Here the CDR3 reads CASSLQGDLGNEQFF. In DNA form, the CDR3 reads TGTGCCAGCAGCCTCCAGGGGGATCTGGGCAATGAGCAGTTCTTC.

The chain has TRBV7-2 and TRBJ2-7; the D gene is possibly TRBD2 (6 bases). In germline, CDR1 is SGHTA, CDR2 FQGNSA. The length of the CDR3 is 11 residues. V was trimmed by 8 bases and J by 5 bases, leaving 10 bases between them. The CDR3 protein is CASRGIDEQYF. The CDR3, as DNA: TGTGCCAGCCGGGGGATAGACGAGCAGTACTTC.

A note on this clone: The same CDR3 can be traced to other DNA sequences in this sample. The chain is built from TRBV5-4 and TRBJ2-7; weak D call: TRBD2 (6 bases). The ends were cut back, 0 bases at V and 2 bases at J, with 9 bases in the middle. Germline CDR1 and CDR2: SGHNT and YYREEE (reference sequence). The CDR3 loop spans 14 amino acids. In DNA form, the CDR3 reads TGTGCCAGCAGCTTGGGGACGGGAGCCTACGAGCAGTACTTC. Its translation: CASSLGTGAYEQYF. Looking up the rest from reference TRBV5-4 and TRBJ2-7 gives the full variable domain: ETGVTQSPTHLIKTRGQQVTLRCSSQSGHNTVSWYQQALGQGPQFIFQYYREEENGRGNFPPRFSGLQFPNYSSELNVNALELDDSALYLCASSLGTGAYEQYFGPGTRLTVT.

The chain carries TRBV14 and TRBJ1-1; 8 nucleotides match TRBD1. CDR1 is SGHDN, CDR2 FVKESK, per germline. Unmatched junction bases numbered 10, after V lost 3 bases and J lost 4 bases. The CDR3 loop spans 16 amino acids. The CDR3 sequence is CASSHRGLRYVTEAFF. CDR3 sequence (DNA): TGTGCCAGCAGCCACAGGGGGCTGAGGTACGTCACTGAAGCTTTCTTT.

The chain carries TRBV14 and TRBJ2-1, with TRBD2 identical over 7 bases. The CDR3 covers 13 residues. Trimming at V came to 2 bases and at J to 5 bases, leaving 0 bases not matched to a gene. Per germline, CDR1 SGHDN and CDR2 FVKESK. This CDR3 reads CASSQLADNEQFF. The CDR3 coding sequence is TGTGCCAGCAGCCAACTAGCGGACAATGAGCAGTTCTTC.

The J gene is TRBJ1-5, the V gene TRBV10-3; a possible D gene is TRBD1 (5 bases). Trimming removed 2 bases from V and 1 base from J, with 9 bases in between. Germline V gene sequence: CDR1 ENHRY, CDR2 SYGVKD. The CDR3 has 15 residues. In DNA, the CDR3 is TGTGCCATCAGTGAGACAGACAGCAGCAATCAGCCCCAGCATTTT. Translated: CAISETDSSNQPQHF.

In the case of this clone: Additional DNA sequences in this sample encode the identical CDR3. The V gene is TRBV27, the J gene TRBJ2-7, with unresolved D. The V gene lost 3 bases and the J gene lost 4 bases, with 10 bases spanning the gap. The CDR3 contains 13 residues. Germline CDR1 and CDR2: MNHEY and SMNVEV (reference sequence). The CDR3 DNA reads TGTGCCAGCAGTTTCGGGTTGGCATACGAGCAGTACTTC. This translates into CASSFGLAYEQYF.

This clone was picked up a small number of times. This rearrangement joins TRBV27 to TRBJ2-5, with a possible D match to TRBD2 (5 bases). Trimming took 4 bases from V and 7 from J, leaving 13 bases between them. This CDR3 has 13 residues. Germline V gene sequence: CDR1 MNHEY, CDR2 SMNVEV (reference sequence). CDR3 bases: TGTGCCAGCAGTTCACGCCGGGGAGCGACCCAGTACTTC. Amino acid sequence: CASSSRRGATQYF.

The table lists this clone with a count of one. This sequence joins TRBV27 and TRBJ1-5, with TRBD1 matching over 9 bases. J was trimmed by 7 bases and V by 4 bases; bases with no gene match: 5. The CDR3 has 14 residues. The germline V gene has CDR1 MNHEY and CDR2 SMNVEV (reference sequence). In DNA form, the CDR3 reads TGTGCCAGCAGTTACCGGGACAGGGACCAGCCCCAGCATTTT. Translated, it gives CASSYRDRDQPQHF.

The chain couples TRBV18 to TRBJ2-4; possible D gene TRBD2, 6 bases. Deletions cut 0 bases from V and 9 bases from J, with 9 bases between. Germline-derived CDR1 and CDR2 are KGHSH and LQKENI. There are 13 residues in the CDR3. The CDR3 region is CASSPPQGGIQYF. The CDR3 DNA follows: TGTGCCAGCTCACCACCGCAGGGAGGCATTCAGTACTTC.

V is TRBV10-2 and J is TRBJ2-7, with D maybe TRBD1 (6 bases). CDR3 length equals 12 residues. Per germline, CDR1 WSHSY and CDR2 SAAADI. V lost 8 bases and J lost 4, with 12 bases in between. CDR3 nucleotide sequence: TGCGCCAGCGCCCGTCAGGGGTACGAGCAGTACTTC. As protein: CASARQGYEQYF.

Only one count was recorded for this clone. This rearrangement joins TRBV7-9 to TRBJ2-1; 11 nucleotides agree with TRBD2. Germline CDR1 SEHNR, CDR2 FQNEAQ (reference sequence). This CDR3 is built from 18 residues. V shed 5 bases and J 4 bases; nucleotides not matched to a gene: 13. The CDR3 spells CASSPQQGWTSGYNEQFF. The CDR3 region has the DNA TGTGCCAGCAGCCCCCAGCAGGGTTGGACTAGCGGGTACAATGAGCAGTTCTTC.

The V and J genes are TRBV6-1 and TRBJ2-7, with D perhaps TRBD1 (7 bases). Germline V gene lookup returns CDR1 MNHNS and CDR2 SASEGT. CDR3 length equals 15 residues. Trimming left V 7 bases short and J 4 bases short, with 20 bases between. This chain's CDR3 is CASTKRQGGIYEQYF. The DNA for the CDR3 is TGTGCCAGCACTAAGCGACAGGGAGGCATATACGAGCAGTACTTC.

This clone has a single count. The genes are TRBV6-1 and TRBJ1-2; D gene unclear. The V and J ends lost 3 bases and 1 base respectively, with 9 bases between them. The CDR3 extends over 14 amino acids. CDR1 and CDR2 (germline): MNHNS, SASEGT. The CDR3 DNA follows: TGTGCCAGCAGTGAGGTAGCGGGTAACTATGGCTACACCTTC. Protein: CASSEVAGNYGYTF.

This rearrangement joins TRBV13 to TRBJ1-3; unclear D gene. The CDR3 runs 11 residues. The V gene lost 4 bases and the J gene lost 11 bases, with 9 bases spanning the gap. Germline V gene sequence: CDR1 PRHDT, CDR2 FYEKMQ (reference sequence). CDR3 DNA sequence: TGTGCCAGCAGCTCCGGGGTTGCCATATATTTT. Amino acid sequence: CASSSGVAIYF. The full variable domain, in which reference TRBV13 and TRBJ1-3 provide the parts outside the CDR3, is AAGVIQSPRHLIKEKRETATLKCYPIPRHDTVYWYQQGPGQDPQFLISFYEKMQSDKGSIPDRFSAQQFSDYHSELNMSSLELGDSALYFCASSSGVAIYFGEGSWLTVV.

V and J are TRBV14 and TRBJ2-3; the D gene is possibly TRBD2 (7 bases). The CDR3 is made up of 17 amino acids. The germline V gene encodes CDR1 SGHDN and CDR2 FVKESK. Trimming stripped 5 bases from V and 4 bases from J, with 22 bases between. CDR3 DNA: TGTGCCAGCAGCAAGCCTATGGGGGCGGGGGTCGCAGATACGCAGTATTTT. This codes for CASSKPMGAGVADTQYF. Looking up the rest from reference TRBV14 and TRBJ2-3 gives the full variable domain: EAGVTQFPSHSVIEKGQTVTLRCDPISGHDNLYWYRRVMGKEIKFLLHFVKESKQDESGMPNNRFLAERTGGTYSTLKVQPAELEDSGVYFCASSKPMGAGVADTQYFGPGTRLTVL.

This chain links TRBV4-1 with TRBJ2-2; D is possibly TRBD2 (6 bases). This CDR3 comprises 16 residues. Trimming removed 1 base at V and 6 bases at J, with 15 bases between. Germline CDR1 and CDR2: MGHRA and YSYEKL. The CDR3 sequence: CASSQAAGPRAGELFF. CDR3 sequence (DNA): TGCGCCAGCAGCCAAGCAGCGGGCCCCCGGGCCGGGGAGCTGTTTTTT.

The V and J genes are TRBV6-1 and TRBJ1-6, with a possible D match to TRBD1 (6 bases). Germline V gene sequence: CDR1 MNHNS, CDR2 SASEGT. The germline V and J ends were trimmed by 2 bases and 2 bases, with 13 bases remaining between them. The CDR3 contains 17 residues. The CDR3 loop reads CASSESVGGPYNSPLHF. In nucleotides, the CDR3 is TGTGCCAGCAGTGAATCGGTCGGGGGGCCCTATAATTCACCCCTCCACTTT.